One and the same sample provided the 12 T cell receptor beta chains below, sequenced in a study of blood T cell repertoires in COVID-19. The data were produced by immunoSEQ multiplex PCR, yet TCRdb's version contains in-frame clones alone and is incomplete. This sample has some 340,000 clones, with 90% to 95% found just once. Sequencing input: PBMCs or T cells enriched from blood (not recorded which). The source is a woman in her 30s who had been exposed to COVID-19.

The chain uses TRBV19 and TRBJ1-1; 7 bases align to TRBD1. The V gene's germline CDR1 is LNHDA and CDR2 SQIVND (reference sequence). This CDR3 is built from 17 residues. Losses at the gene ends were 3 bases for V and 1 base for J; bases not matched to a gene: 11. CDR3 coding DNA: TGTGCCAGTAGTATCCTCTCCCGACAGGGACGGAACACTGAAGCTTTCTTT. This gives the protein CASSILSRQGRNTEAFF. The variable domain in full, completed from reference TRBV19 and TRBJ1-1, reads DGGITQSPKYLFRKEGQNVTLSCEQNLNHDAMYWYRQDPGQGLRLIYYSQIVNDFQKGDIAEGYSVSREKKESFPLTVTSAQKNPTAFYLCASSILSRQGRNTEAFFGQGTRLTVV.

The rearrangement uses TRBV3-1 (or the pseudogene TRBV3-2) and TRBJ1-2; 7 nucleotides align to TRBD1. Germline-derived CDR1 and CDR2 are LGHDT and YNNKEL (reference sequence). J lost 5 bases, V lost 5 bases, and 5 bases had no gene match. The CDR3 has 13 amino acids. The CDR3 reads CASSGTVQYGYTF. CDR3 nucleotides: TGTGCCAGCAGCGGGACAGTGCAATATGGCTACACCTTC.

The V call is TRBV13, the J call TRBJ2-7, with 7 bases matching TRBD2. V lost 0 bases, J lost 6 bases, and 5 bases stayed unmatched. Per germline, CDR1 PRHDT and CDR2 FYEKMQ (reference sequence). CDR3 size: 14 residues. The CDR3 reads CASSLGGRAGEQYF. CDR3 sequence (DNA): TGTGCCAGCAGCTTAGGTGGGAGGGCCGGCGAGCAGTACTTC.

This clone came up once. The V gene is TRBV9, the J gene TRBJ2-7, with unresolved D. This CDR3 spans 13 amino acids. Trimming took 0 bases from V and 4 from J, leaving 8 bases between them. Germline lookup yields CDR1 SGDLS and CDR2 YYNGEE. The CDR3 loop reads CASSVATEYEQYF. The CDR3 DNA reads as TGTGCCAGCAGCGTAGCTACGGAGTACGAGCAGTACTTC.

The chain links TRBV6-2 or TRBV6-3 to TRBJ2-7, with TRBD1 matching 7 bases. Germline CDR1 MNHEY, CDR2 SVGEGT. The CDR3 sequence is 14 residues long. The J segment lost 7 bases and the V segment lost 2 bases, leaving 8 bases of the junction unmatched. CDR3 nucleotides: TGTGCCAGCAGTTACGTCGACAGGGATGGTGAGCAGTACTTC. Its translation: CASSYVDRDGEQYF.

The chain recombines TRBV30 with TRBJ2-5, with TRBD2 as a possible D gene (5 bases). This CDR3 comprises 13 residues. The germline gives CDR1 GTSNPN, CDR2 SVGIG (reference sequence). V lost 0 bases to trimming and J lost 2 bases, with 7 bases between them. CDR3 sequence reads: CAWSVTGQETQYF. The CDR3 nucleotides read TGTGCCTGGAGTGTTACGGGGCAAGAGACCCAGTACTTC. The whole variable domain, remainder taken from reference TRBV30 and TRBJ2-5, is SQTIHQWPATLVQPVGSPLSLECTVEGTSNPNLYWYRQAAGRGLQLLFYSVGIGQISSEVPQNLSASRPQDRQFILSSKKLLLSDSGFYLCAWSVTGQETQYFGPGTRLLVL.

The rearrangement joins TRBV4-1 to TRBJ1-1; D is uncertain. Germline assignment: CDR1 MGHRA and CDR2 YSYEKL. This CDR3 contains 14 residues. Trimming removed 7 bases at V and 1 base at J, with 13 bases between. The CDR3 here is CASTYRVSNTEAFF. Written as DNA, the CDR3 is TGCGCCAGCACATACCGGGTCTCGAACACTGAAGCTTTCTTT.

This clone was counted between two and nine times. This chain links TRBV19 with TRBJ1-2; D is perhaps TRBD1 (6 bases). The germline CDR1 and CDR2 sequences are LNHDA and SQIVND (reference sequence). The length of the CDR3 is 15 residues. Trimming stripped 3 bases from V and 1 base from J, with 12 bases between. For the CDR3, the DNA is TGTGCCAGTAGTATTTGGGACACAATTAACTATGGCTACACCTTC. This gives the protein CASSIWDTINYGYTF.

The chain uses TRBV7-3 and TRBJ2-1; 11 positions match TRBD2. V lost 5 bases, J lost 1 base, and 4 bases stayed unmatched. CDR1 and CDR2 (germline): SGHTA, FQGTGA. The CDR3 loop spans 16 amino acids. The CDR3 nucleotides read TGTGCCAGCAGCCAACTAGCGGGGGCTTCCTACAATGAGCAGTTCTTC. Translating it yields CASSQLAGASYNEQFF.

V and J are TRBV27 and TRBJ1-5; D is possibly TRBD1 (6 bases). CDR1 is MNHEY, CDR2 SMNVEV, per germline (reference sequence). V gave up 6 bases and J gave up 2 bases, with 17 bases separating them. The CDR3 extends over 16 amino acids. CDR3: CASRPNQGIGNQPQHF. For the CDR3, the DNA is TGTGCCAGCAGACCTAATCAGGGGATCGGCAATCAGCCCCAGCATTTT.

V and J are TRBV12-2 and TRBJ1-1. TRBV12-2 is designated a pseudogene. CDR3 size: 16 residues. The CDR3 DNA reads TGTGCAAGTCGCCTTAACCGTTTCGGGGGTAACACTGAAGCTTTCTTT. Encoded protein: CASRLNRFGGNTEAFF.

CDR3 in amino acids: CASSQLGGAEDTQYF. The CDR3 coding sequence is TGTGCCAGCAGTCAACTCGGGGGGGCTGAAGATACGCAGTATTTT. The chain recombines TRBV6-4 with TRBJ2-3, with 8 bases aligning to TRBD2. The CDR3 sequence is 15 residues long. The V gene's germline CDR1 is MRHNA and CDR2 SNTAGT. The trim removed 5 bases at V and 5 bases at J, leaving 9 bases unmatched.